A selection of T cell receptor beta chains follows, all from one sample in a study of Ad26.COV2.S vaccination and SARS-CoV-2 variants. Assay: immunoSEQ multiplex PCR; the TCRdb copy retains only in-frame clones and omits some. The sample carries 300,000 to 400,000 clones, just over 85% recorded once. The material was peripheral blood, obtained in a trial of Ad26.COV2.S vaccine versus placebo. Receptors were obtained from a person between 18 and 59 years old who received the Ad26.COV2.S COVID-19 vaccine or a placebo. CDR3s include the opening cysteine and the closing phenylalanine or tryptophan. Each record gives: CDR3 protein, CDR3 DNA, D gene, J gene, clone size, V gene. A D gene is named only where the DNA matches it firmly. Rows give clone size only sometimes, using once, few, many, or a class for an expanded clone.

CDR3 protein: CARTRGTDTQYF
CDR3 DNA: TGTGCCAGGACGAGGGGCACAGATACGCAGTATTTT
D gene: .
J gene: TRBJ2-3
clone size: .
V gene: TRBV7-4

CDR3 protein: CACKGPGAPAFF
CDR3 DNA: TGTGCCTGTAAAGGGCCGGGAGCTCCAGCTTTCTTT
D gene: .
J gene: TRBJ1-1
clone size: once
V gene: TRBV6-5

CDR3 protein: CASSKDRGSTDTQYF
CDR3 DNA: TGTGCCAGCAGCAAGGACAGGGGTAGCACAGATACGCAGTATTTT
D gene: TRBD1
J gene: TRBJ2-3
clone size: .
V gene: TRBV5-4

CDR3 protein: CASSQDAWVNTGELFF
CDR3 DNA: TGCGCCAGCAGCCAAGATGCTTGGGTGAACACCGGGGAGCTGTTTTTT
D gene: .
J gene: TRBJ2-2
clone size: .
V gene: TRBV4-1

CDR3 protein: CASSYSSGGSYEQYF
CDR3 DNA: TGTGCCAGCAGTTACTCTAGCGGGGGTTCCTACGAGCAGTACTTC
D gene: TRBD2
J gene: TRBJ2-7
clone size: .
V gene: TRBV6-5

CDR3 protein: CASSDDPMDTQYF
CDR3 DNA: TGTGCCAGCAGTGACGATCCGATGGATACGCAGTATTTT
D gene: .
J gene: TRBJ2-3
clone size: .
V gene: TRBV6-4

CDR3 protein: CATSEGPSGGSDTQYF
CDR3 DNA: TGTGCCACCAGTGAGGGACCTAGCGGGGGGTCAGATACGCAGTATTTT
D gene: TRBD2
J gene: TRBJ2-3
clone size: .
V gene: TRBV24-1

CDR3 protein: CASTRYRGGTGELFF
CDR3 DNA: TGTGCCAGTACCCGTTACAGGGGAGGGACCGGGGAGCTGTTTTTT
D gene: .
J gene: TRBJ2-2
clone size: .
V gene: TRBV19

CDR3 protein: CSASPNGGTETQYF
CDR3 DNA: TGCAGTGCTAGTCCGAATGGTGGGACGGAGACCCAGTACTTC
D gene: .
J gene: TRBJ2-5
clone size: .
V gene: TRBV20-1

CDR3 protein: CASSQDQGVYGYTF
CDR3 DNA: TGTGCCAGCAGCCAAGATCAGGGGGTCTATGGCTACACCTTC
D gene: TRBD1
J gene: TRBJ1-2
clone size: .
V gene: TRBV14

CDR3 protein: CASSRDSWNYGYTF
CDR3 DNA: TGCGCCAGCAGCCGGGACAGTTGGAACTATGGCTACACCTTC
D gene: TRBD1
J gene: TRBJ1-2
clone size: once
V gene: TRBV5-1

CDR3 protein: CASSLVPPYTGTDSPLHF
CDR3 DNA: TGTGCCAGCAGCTTAGTCCCACCTTATACAGGGACCGATTCACCCCTCCACTTT
D gene: .
J gene: TRBJ1-6
clone size: once
V gene: TRBV7-2

CDR3 protein: CASSQDFDQPQHF
CDR3 DNA: TGCGCCAGCAGCCAAGATTTCGATCAGCCCCAGCATTTT
D gene: .
J gene: TRBJ1-5
clone size: .
V gene: TRBV4-3

CDR3 protein: CASSRRQTTPNGYTF
CDR3 DNA: TGTGCCAGCAGCCGGAGACAGACAACCCCGAACGGCTACACCTTC
D gene: .
J gene: TRBJ1-2
clone size: .
V gene: TRBV14

CDR3 protein: CASSDHVRTEAFF
CDR3 DNA: TGTGCCAGCAGCGATCACGTTCGCACTGAAGCTTTCTTT
D gene: .
J gene: TRBJ1-1
clone size: .
V gene: TRBV6-6

CDR3 protein: CASSVSTTGELFF
CDR3 DNA: TGCGCCAGCAGCGTATCGACCACCGGGGAGCTGTTTTTT
D gene: .
J gene: TRBJ2-2
clone size: .
V gene: TRBV10-1

CDR3 protein: CASSYTDTQYF
CDR3 DNA: TGCGCCTCTTCATACACAGATACGCAGTATTTT
D gene: .
J gene: TRBJ2-3
clone size: .
V gene: TRBV5-1

CDR3 protein: CASSSLSVGTEAFF
CDR3 DNA: TGCGCCAGCAGCTCGCTCTCTGTGGGCACTGAAGCTTTCTTT
D gene: .
J gene: TRBJ1-1
clone size: few
V gene: TRBV5-1

CDR3 protein: CASSQGRAVNTEAFF
CDR3 DNA: TGCGCCAGCAGCCAAGGCAGGGCTGTGAACACTGAAGCTTTCTTT
D gene: .
J gene: TRBJ1-1
clone size: .
V gene: TRBV4-1

CDR3 protein: CASSPQPAGTARAKNIQYF
CDR3 DNA: TGTGCCAGCAGCCCCCAGCCCGCAGGGACAGCCCGCGCCAAAAACATTCAGTACTTC
D gene: TRBD1
J gene: TRBJ2-4
clone size: once
V gene: TRBV9

CDR3 protein: CASSSRTGSNSPLHF
CDR3 DNA: TGTGCCAGCAGTTCTAGGACAGGGAGCAATTCACCCCTCCACTTT
D gene: TRBD1
J gene: TRBJ1-6
clone size: .
V gene: TRBV2

CDR3 protein: CASSQVRFQETQYF
CDR3 DNA: TGCGCCAGCAGCCAGGTTCGCTTCCAAGAGACCCAGTACTTC
D gene: .
J gene: TRBJ2-5
clone size: .
V gene: TRBV4-1

CDR3 protein: CASSPRQADTQYF
CDR3 DNA: TGTGCCAGCTCACCTCGCCAAGCAGATACGCAGTATTTT
D gene: .
J gene: TRBJ2-3
clone size: .
V gene: TRBV18

CDR3 protein: CASSSRVSEAFF
CDR3 DNA: TGCGCCAGCAGCTCAAGGGTTTCTGAAGCTTTCTTT
D gene: .
J gene: TRBJ1-1
clone size: once
V gene: TRBV5-1

CDR3 protein: CASSPDGMRGEKLFF
CDR3 DNA: TGTGCCAGCAGCCCCGATGGGATGAGGGGTGAAAAACTGTTTTTT
D gene: .
J gene: TRBJ1-4
clone size: .
V gene: TRBV9

CDR3 protein: CASSRDRGPALGTLRAFF
CDR3 DNA: TGTGCCAGCAGCCGTGACAGGGGTCCGGCCTTAGGAACACTGAGAGCTTTCTTT
D gene: TRBD1
J gene: TRBJ1-1
clone size: .
V gene: TRBV5-8

CDR3 protein: CASRATGGAYGYTF
CDR3 DNA: TGCGCCAGCAGGGCGACAGGGGGAGCATATGGCTACACCTTC
D gene: TRBD1
J gene: TRBJ1-2
clone size: .
V gene: TRBV5-1

CDR3 protein: CASSLGLPSGYTF
CDR3 DNA: TGTGCCAGCAGTTTGGGACTTCCTTCTGGCTACACCTTC
D gene: .
J gene: TRBJ1-2
clone size: .
V gene: TRBV7-2

CDR3 protein: CASSQRTGAYEQYF
CDR3 DNA: TGTGCCAGCAGCCAAAGAACAGGGGCCTACGAGCAGTACTTC
D gene: TRBD1
J gene: TRBJ2-7
clone size: .
V gene: TRBV5-4

CDR3 protein: CASSLLFGAAEAFF
CDR3 DNA: TGCGCCAGCAGCTTGTTGTTTGGGGCGGCAGAAGCTTTCTTT
D gene: .
J gene: TRBJ1-1
clone size: .
V gene: TRBV5-1

CDR3 protein: CASGLGTEAFF
CDR3 DNA: TGTGCCAGTGGTTTAGGCACTGAAGCTTTCTTT
D gene: .
J gene: TRBJ1-1
clone size: .
V gene: TRBV19

CDR3 protein: CASSPLGRGAWNEQFF
CDR3 DNA: TGTGCCAGTAGTCCCCTGGGGCGGGGGGCATGGAATGAGCAGTTCTTC
D gene: TRBD2
J gene: TRBJ2-1
clone size: .
V gene: TRBV19

CDR3 protein: CASSWGDTQYF
CDR3 DNA: TGCGCCAGCAGTTGGGGGGATACGCAGTATTTT
D gene: .
J gene: TRBJ2-3
clone size: .
V gene: TRBV10-1